This note documents a single TCR beta chain sequence. The antigen remains undetermined. This specimen comes from a study of T-cell memory formation after mild COVID-19. The study's findings and limits: Shrinking CD4+ clones resided mostly in CM and EM, and CD8+ ones in EMRA.

The CDR3 totals 15 residues. V shed 0 bases, J shed 4 bases, and the junction held 3 bases outside the gene matches. The germline V gene encodes CDR1 SGDLS and CDR2 YYNGEE. TCRdb used MiXCR to reprocess the 5' RACE reads, holding one entry per CDR3 protein. The sample contains about 600,000 distinct CDR3 sequences, about 22% of which appear only once. Sequencing used PBMCs or a T cell subset sorted from them (not recorded which). The V call is TRBV9, the J call TRBJ2-1, with 8 bases fitting TRBD2. The clonotype comes from an adult woman who had mild COVID-19 (a few samples of this study predate the infection). Cell type and time point are not known. The CDR3 region has the DNA TGTGCCAGCAGCGTAGAAGCGGGAGAGTACAATGAGCAGTTCTTC. This encodes CASSVEAGEYNEQFF.